Shown below are 26 T cell receptor beta chains from a single sample sequenced in a study of OX40 agonist ivuxolimab in advanced cancers. The table came from immunoSEQ multiplex PCR; TCRdb's copy has only in-frame clones and leaves some out. The repertoire holds more than 65,000 clones, with about 90% as singletons. Sample: CD4+ or CD8+ T cells sorted from blood, taken in a trial of the OX40 agonist ivuxolimab. The receptors were gathered from an adult with an advanced solid tumor such as melanoma, head and neck, liver or kidney cancer.

V gene TRBV6-1 combines with J gene TRBJ1-2, with a possible D match to TRBD1 (6 bases). This CDR3 has 12 amino acids. Trimming pared 4 bases from V and 5 bases from J, leaving 8 bases between. Germline CDR1 reads MNHNS; CDR2 reads SASEGT. CDR3 residues: CASSGTEYGYTF. In nucleotides, the CDR3 is TGTGCCAGCAGTGGGACAGAATATGGCTACACCTTC.

V is TRBV7-2 and J is TRBJ2-5; TRBD2 might be the D (5 bases). Trimming took off 1 base at V and 5 bases at J, with 5 bases between the two ends. CDR1 SGHTA and CDR2 FQGNSA come from the germline V gene. The CDR3 has 12 amino acids. CDR3 sequence reads: CASSLGRETQYF. The CDR3 region has the DNA TGTGCCAGCAGCTTAGGGAGGGAGACCCAGTACTTC.

The V and J genes are TRBV7-8 and TRBJ2-7, with 7 bases identical to TRBD2. Unmatched junction bases numbered 0, after V lost 1 base and J lost 3 bases. This CDR3 region has 13 residues. The germline CDR1 and CDR2 sequences are SGHVS and FQNEAQ. CDR3 in amino acids: CASSLGGGYEQYF. CDR3 DNA sequence: TGTGCCAGCAGCTTAGGCGGGGGCTACGAGCAGTACTTC.

The chain employs TRBV10-3 and TRBJ1-5; TRBD1 might be the D (6 bases). This CDR3 is 14 amino acids long. Per germline, CDR1 ENHRY and CDR2 SYGVKD. With 5 bases removed from V and 4 bases from J, the gap between germline ends came to 12 bases. The CDR3 loop reads CAISHQGQNQPQHF. DNA of the CDR3: TGTGCCATCAGTCACCAGGGGCAAAATCAGCCCCAGCATTTT.

The genes are TRBV25-1 and TRBJ2-1; the D gene is possibly TRBD1 (6 bases). V was shortened by 4 bases and J by 5 bases, with 15 bases between the two germline ends. This CDR3 has 15 residues. Germline V gene data show CDR1 as MGHDK and CDR2 as SYGVNS. This CDR3 reads CASSASGGAHNEQFF. CDR3 in DNA: TGTGCCAGCAGTGCCTCTGGGGGCGCGCACAATGAGCAGTTCTTC.

The V call is TRBV6-5, the J call TRBJ1-6; maybe TRBD1 (5 bases). CDR1 and CDR2 (germline): MNHEY, SVGAGI. Trimming took 5 bases from V and 9 from J, leaving 14 bases between them. There are 14 residues in the CDR3. Here the CDR3 reads CASSTEPGSSPLHF. The CDR3 DNA reads TGTGCCAGCAGTACCGAACCAGGGTCTTCACCCCTCCACTTT.

The chain uses TRBV30 and TRBJ2-7; D is unclear. Trimming removed 0 bases at V and 4 bases at J, with 10 bases between. Germline-derived CDR1 and CDR2 are GTSNPN and SVGIG (reference sequence). The CDR3 contains 13 residues. CDR3 sequence (DNA): TGTGCCTGGAGTGTACGGGTAGGTTACGAGCAGTACTTC. As protein: CAWSVRVGYEQYF.

This chain uses TRBV11-2 with TRBJ2-5; D not resolved. The germline gives CDR1 SGHAT, CDR2 FQNNGV. This CDR3 has 14 residues. The V and J ends lost 5 bases and 7 bases respectively, with 17 bases between them. The DNA of the CDR3 is TGTGCCAGCAGCCTCCAGAGCCTCGCTACGACCCAGTACTTC. The encoded protein is CASSLQSLATTQYF.

This clone was seen only once. This chain links TRBV27 with TRBJ2-1; 14 nucleotides match TRBD2. V was clipped by 0 bases and J by 8 bases; unmatched bases: 3. Germline lookup yields CDR1 MNHEY and CDR2 SMNVEV (reference sequence). The CDR3 has 16 residues. Here the CDR3 reads CASSLSGTSGSDEQFF. DNA for the CDR3: TGTGCCAGCAGTTTATCAGGGACTAGCGGGAGTGATGAGCAGTTCTTC.

This chain connects TRBV18 to TRBJ1-5; a possible D gene is TRBD1 (5 bases). V was clipped by 3 bases and J by 9 bases, with 12 bases between them. The CDR3 runs 13 residues. Germline V gives CDR1 KGHSH, CDR2 LQKENI. CDR3 sequence reads: CASSPSADRPQHF. The CDR3 bases are TGTGCCAGCTCACCGTCGGCAGACAGGCCCCAGCATTTT.

The V call is TRBV2, the J call TRBJ2-3; possible D gene TRBD1, 6 bases. The V end was cut by 6 bases, the J end by 0 bases, with 13 bases between. CDR3 size: 15 residues. CDR1 and CDR2 (germline): SNHLY, FYNNEI. CDR3 coding DNA: TGTGCCAGCAGGGAACAGGGATTTAGCACAGATACGCAGTATTTT. It translates to CASREQGFSTDTQYF.

V is TRBV4-1 and J is TRBJ2-3; D not certain. The V and J ends lost 4 bases and 0 bases respectively, with 8 bases between them. Germline V gene sequence: CDR1 MGHRA, CDR2 YSYEKL. CDR3 size: 14 residues. For the CDR3, the DNA is TGCGCCAGCAGCCCCCAATGGAGCACAGATACGCAGTATTTT. It codes for CASSPQWSTDTQYF.

The V and J genes are TRBV7-2 and TRBJ1-1, with no clear D. V lost 2 bases, J lost 1 base, and 8 bases lay in between. The CDR3 sequence is 14 residues long. Germline CDR1 and CDR2: SGHTA and FQGNSA. The CDR3 loop reads CASSLHPGNTEAFF. As DNA, the CDR3 is TGTGCCAGCAGCTTACACCCAGGGAACACTGAAGCTTTCTTT.

The V gene is TRBV7-2, the J gene TRBJ2-7; possibly TRBD1 or TRBD2 for D (5 bases each). In germline, CDR1 is SGHTA, CDR2 FQGNSA. The CDR3 is 16 amino acids. Trimming removed 6 bases from V and 5 bases from J, with 23 bases in between. The CDR3, as DNA: TGTGCCAGCAGTCCCTTTTTCGGGACCGAGCGGAACGAGCAGTACTTC. The encoded protein is CASSPFFGTERNEQYF.

The chain recombines TRBV11-1 with TRBJ2-6; no clear D gene. The CDR3 is 18 amino acids. Germline CDR1 SGHAT, CDR2 FQDESV (reference sequence). V gave up 5 bases and J gave up 0 bases, with 17 bases separating them. DNA of the CDR3: TGTGCCAGCAGCCCCCGCCTCGGTGCAAACTCTGGGGCCAACGTCCTGACTTTC. It specifies CASSPRLGANSGANVLTF.

The chain uses TRBV29-1 and TRBJ2-6; D not certain. Germline V gene data show CDR1 as SQVTM and CDR2 as ANQGSEA. This CDR3 spans 13 amino acids. V dropped 5 bases and J dropped 1 base, with 6 bases sitting between them. The CDR3 region is CSVRLSGANVLTF. CDR3 in DNA: TGCAGCGTTCGGCTTTCTGGGGCCAACGTCCTGACTTTC.

This CDR3 is CASSPWTGIGYTF. CDR3 coding DNA: TGTGCCAGCAGCCCCTGGACAGGGATTGGCTACACCTTC. This chain joins TRBV28 and TRBJ1-2; 8 bases match TRBD1. This CDR3 region has 13 residues. V was pared by 6 bases and J by 7 bases, with 7 bases of the junction left unmatched. Germline V lookup: CDR1 MDHEN, CDR2 SYDVKM.

V usage is TRBV19 and J usage is TRBJ2-2; 7 bases are a match to TRBD1. The CDR3 sequence is 14 residues long. Germline loops: CDR1 LNHDA, CDR2 SQIVND (reference sequence). Trimming cost V 6 bases and J 3 bases; bases outside gene matches: 4. CDR3 sequence reads: CASRTDRDTGELFF. CDR3 nucleotides: TGTGCCAGTAGGACCGACAGGGACACCGGGGAGCTGTTTTTT.

This clone was found once. The chain is built from TRBV28 and TRBJ2-1, with TRBD2 identical over 10 bases. V dropped 2 bases and J dropped 4; count of bases not matched to a gene: 5. In germline, CDR1 is MDHEN, CDR2 SYDVKM. The CDR3 is made up of 16 amino acids. DNA of the CDR3: TGTGCCAGCAGTTTAGATCAGCGGGAGGGTTACAATGAGCAGTTCTTC. It codes for CASSLDQREGYNEQFF.

The rearrangement uses TRBV28 and TRBJ1-1, with 7 bases fitting TRBD1. The germline V gene encodes CDR1 MDHEN and CDR2 SYDVKM. CDR3 length: 14 residues. The V segment lost 6 bases and the J segment 0 bases; nucleotides outside the gene matches: 4. The CDR3 sequence is CASRTGLLNTEAFF. The CDR3, as DNA: TGTGCCAGCAGGACAGGGTTGTTGAACACTGAAGCTTTCTTT.

The J gene is TRBJ2-1, the V gene TRBV4-2, with 11 bases lining up with TRBD2. Germline V gene lookup returns CDR1 LGHNA and CDR2 YNFKEQ. With 4 bases clipped from V and 4 bases from J, the junction kept 6 bases outside the gene matches. CDR3 length equals 16 residues. CDR3 amino acids: CASSRDRTSGYNEQFF. The DNA for the CDR3 is TGTGCCAGCAGCCGAGACCGGACTAGCGGGTACAATGAGCAGTTCTTC.

The chain is built from TRBV7-9 and TRBJ2-5, with D uncertain. CDR1 SEHNR and CDR2 FQNEAQ come from the germline V gene (reference sequence). Trimming pared 1 base from V and 0 bases from J, leaving 9 bases between. CDR3 length: 15 amino acids. Written as DNA, the CDR3 is TGTGCCAGCAGCTTAGGCCAACTGTACCAAGAGACCCAGTACTTC. It yields the protein CASSLGQLYQETQYF.

The chain couples TRBV6-5 to TRBJ2-3, with D possibly being TRBD1 (8 bases). From germline, CDR1 is MNHEY and CDR2 SVGAGI. The CDR3 runs to 13 residues. With 5 bases removed from V and 15 bases from J, the gap between germline ends came to 21 bases. The CDR3 DNA reads as TGTGCCAGCAGTCAACAGGGGGAGCGGGGAACATATTTT. Translated: CASSQQGERGTYF.

The chain joins TRBV20-1 to TRBJ1-1; D unclear. V lost 6 bases and J lost 5, with 10 bases in between. The germline gives CDR1 DFQATT, CDR2 SNEGSKA (reference sequence). The CDR3 sequence is 11 residues long. CDR3 protein: CSAAPGTEAFF. In nucleotides, the CDR3 is TGCAGTGCGGCCCCGGGTACTGAAGCTTTCTTT.

A single count supports this clone. V gene TRBV10-2 combines with J gene TRBJ2-1, with 7 positions matching TRBD2. The CDR3 consists of 15 residues. CDR1 WSHSY and CDR2 SAAADI come from the germline V gene. V dropped 10 bases and J dropped 0; count of bases not matched to a gene: 9. In DNA form, the CDR3 reads TGCGCCACCGGGCGCGGGGGTAGCTCCTACAATGAGCAGTTCTTC. Translating it yields CATGRGGSSYNEQFF.

The CDR3, as DNA: TGTGCCAGCAGCTCCCCGACAGGGGGCAATTCACCCCTCCACTTT. Translated: CASSSPTGGNSPLHF. The V gene is TRBV5-6, the J gene TRBJ1-6, with TRBD1 identical over 10 bases. The germline V gene encodes CDR1 SGHDT and CDR2 YYEEEE. CDR3 length: 15 residues. J gave up 7 bases and V 3 bases, and 4 bases lay outside the gene matches.